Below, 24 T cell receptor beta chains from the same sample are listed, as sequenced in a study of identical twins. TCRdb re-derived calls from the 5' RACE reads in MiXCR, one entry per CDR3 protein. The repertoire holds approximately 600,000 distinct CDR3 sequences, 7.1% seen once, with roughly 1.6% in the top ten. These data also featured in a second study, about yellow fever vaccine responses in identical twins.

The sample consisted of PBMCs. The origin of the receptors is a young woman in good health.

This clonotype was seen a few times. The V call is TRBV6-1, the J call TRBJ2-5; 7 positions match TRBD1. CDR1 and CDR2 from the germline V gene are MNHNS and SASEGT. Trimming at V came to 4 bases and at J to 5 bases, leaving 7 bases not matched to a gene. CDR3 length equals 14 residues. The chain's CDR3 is CASSGSGGLETQYF. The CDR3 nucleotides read TGTGCCAGCAGTGGATCAGGGGGTTTGGAGACCCAGTACTTC.

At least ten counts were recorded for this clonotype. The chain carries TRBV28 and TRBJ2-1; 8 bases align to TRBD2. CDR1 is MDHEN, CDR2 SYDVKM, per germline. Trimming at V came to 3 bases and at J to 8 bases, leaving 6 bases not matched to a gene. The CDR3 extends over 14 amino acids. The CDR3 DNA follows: TGTGCCAGCAGTTTTCGGGGGGGCCCGGATGAGCAGTTCTTC. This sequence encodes CASSFRGGPDEQFF.

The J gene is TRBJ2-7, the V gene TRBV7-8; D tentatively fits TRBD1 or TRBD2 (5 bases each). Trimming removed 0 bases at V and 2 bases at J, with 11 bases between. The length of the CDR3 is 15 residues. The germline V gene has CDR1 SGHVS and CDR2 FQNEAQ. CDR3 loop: CASSLAGVLAYEQYF. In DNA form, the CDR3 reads TGTGCCAGCAGCTTAGCGGGGGTGTTAGCCTACGAGCAGTACTTC.

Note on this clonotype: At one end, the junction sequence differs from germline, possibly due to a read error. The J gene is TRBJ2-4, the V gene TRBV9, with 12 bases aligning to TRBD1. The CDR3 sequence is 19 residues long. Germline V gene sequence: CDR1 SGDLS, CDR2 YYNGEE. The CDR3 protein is CASSSRDRGPPVAINIQYF. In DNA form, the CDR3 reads TGTGCCAGCAGCAGCCGGGACAGGGGGCCCCCAGTAGCCATAAACATTCAGTACTTC.

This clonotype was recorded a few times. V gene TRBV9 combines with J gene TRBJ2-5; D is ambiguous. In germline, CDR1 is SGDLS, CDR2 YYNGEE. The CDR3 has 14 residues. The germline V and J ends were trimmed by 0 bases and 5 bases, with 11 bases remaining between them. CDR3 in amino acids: CASSVDSYLETQYF. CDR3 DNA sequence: TGTGCCAGCAGCGTAGACTCCTATCTGGAGACCCAGTACTTC.

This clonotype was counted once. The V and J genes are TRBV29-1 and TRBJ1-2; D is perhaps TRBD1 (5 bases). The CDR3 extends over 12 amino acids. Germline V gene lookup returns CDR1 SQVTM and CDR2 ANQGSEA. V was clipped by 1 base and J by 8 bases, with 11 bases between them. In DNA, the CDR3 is TGCAGCGTTGAAGGGGCTGGGGACGGCTACACCTTC. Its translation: CSVEGAGDGYTF.

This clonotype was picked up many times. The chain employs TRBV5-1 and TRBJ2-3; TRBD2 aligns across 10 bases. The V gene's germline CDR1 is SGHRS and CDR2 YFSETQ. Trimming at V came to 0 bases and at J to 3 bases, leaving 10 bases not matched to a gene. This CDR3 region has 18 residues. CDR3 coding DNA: TGCGCCAGCAGCTTGGAACCTAGCGGGAGATTGGGAACAGATACGCAGTATTTT. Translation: CASSLEPSGRLGTDTQYF.

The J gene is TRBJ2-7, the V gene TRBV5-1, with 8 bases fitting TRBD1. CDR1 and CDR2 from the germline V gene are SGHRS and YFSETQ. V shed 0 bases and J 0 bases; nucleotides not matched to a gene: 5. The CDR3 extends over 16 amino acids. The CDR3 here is CASSLGGQGSSYEQYV. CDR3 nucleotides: TGCGCCAGCAGCTTGGGTGGACAGGGATCCTCCTACGAGCAGTACGTC.

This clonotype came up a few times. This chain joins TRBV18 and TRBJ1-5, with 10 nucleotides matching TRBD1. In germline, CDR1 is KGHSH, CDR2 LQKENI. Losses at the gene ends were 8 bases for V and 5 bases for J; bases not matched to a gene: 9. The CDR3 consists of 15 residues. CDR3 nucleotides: TGTGCCAGCCAAATGGGGACAGGGGATTATCAGCCCCAGCATTTT. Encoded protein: CASQMGTGDYQPQHF.

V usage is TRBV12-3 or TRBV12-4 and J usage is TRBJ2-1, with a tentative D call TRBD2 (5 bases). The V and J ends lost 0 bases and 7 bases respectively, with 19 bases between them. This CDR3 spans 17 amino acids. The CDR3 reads CASSLALGGAGPNEQFF. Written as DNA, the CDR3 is TGTGCCAGCAGTTTAGCGCTGGGTGGCGCGGGCCCTAATGAGCAGTTCTTC.

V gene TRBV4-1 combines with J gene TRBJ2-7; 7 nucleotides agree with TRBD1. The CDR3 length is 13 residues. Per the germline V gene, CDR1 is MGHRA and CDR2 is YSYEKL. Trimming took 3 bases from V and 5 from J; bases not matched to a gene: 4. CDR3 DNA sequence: TGCGCCAGCAGCCAGGGACAGATCAACGAGCAGTACTTC. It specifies CASSQGQINEQYF.

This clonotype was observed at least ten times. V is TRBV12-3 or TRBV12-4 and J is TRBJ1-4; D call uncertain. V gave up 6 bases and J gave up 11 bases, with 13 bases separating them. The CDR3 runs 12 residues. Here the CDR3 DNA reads TGTGCCAGCAGGGGAGGGTCGGGGAAACTGTTTTTT. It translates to CASRGGSGKLFF.

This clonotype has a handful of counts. The CDR3 loop reads CASTQSPGSDTEAFF. The CDR3 DNA is TGTGCCAGCACGCAAAGTCCGGGATCGGACACTGAAGCTTTCTTT. This sequence joins TRBV6-1 and TRBJ1-1; D unclear. The CDR3 consists of 15 residues. The V end lost 7 bases, the J end lost 3 bases, and 18 bases lay between the germline ends. Per germline, CDR1 MNHNS and CDR2 SASEGT.

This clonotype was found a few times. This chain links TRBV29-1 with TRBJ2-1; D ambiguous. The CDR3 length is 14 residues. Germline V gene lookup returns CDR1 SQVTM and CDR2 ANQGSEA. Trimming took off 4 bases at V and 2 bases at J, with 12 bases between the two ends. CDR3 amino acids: CSVVWVRTYNEQFF. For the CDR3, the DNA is TGCAGCGTTGTTTGGGTACGGACCTACAATGAGCAGTTCTTC.

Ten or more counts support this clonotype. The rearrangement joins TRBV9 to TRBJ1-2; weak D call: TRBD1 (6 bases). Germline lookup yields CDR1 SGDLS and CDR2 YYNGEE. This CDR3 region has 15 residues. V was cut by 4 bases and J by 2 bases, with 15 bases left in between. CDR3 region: CASSPSGTPNYGYTF. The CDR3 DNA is TGTGCCAGCAGCCCCTCCGGGACACCGAACTATGGCTACACCTTC.

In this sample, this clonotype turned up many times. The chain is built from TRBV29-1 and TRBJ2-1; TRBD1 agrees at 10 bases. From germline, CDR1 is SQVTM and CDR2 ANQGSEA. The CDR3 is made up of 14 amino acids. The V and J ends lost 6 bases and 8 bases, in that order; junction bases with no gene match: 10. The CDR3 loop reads CSVVDRGLGDEQFF. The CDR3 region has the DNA TGCAGCGTCGTCGACAGGGGGCTGGGCGATGAGCAGTTCTTC.

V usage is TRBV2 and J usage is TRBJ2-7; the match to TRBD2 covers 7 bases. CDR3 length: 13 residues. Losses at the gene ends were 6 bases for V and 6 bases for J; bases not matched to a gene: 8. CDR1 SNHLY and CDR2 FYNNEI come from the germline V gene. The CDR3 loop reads CASSGDYSTEQYF. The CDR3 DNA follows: TGTGCCAGCAGCGGGGACTACTCCACCGAGCAGTACTTC.

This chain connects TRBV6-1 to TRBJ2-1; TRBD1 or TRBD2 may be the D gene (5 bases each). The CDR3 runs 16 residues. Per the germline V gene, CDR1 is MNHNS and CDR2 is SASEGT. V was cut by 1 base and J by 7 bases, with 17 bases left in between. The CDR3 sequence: CASSEGAGGIRNEQFF. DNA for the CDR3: TGTGCCAGCAGTGAAGGGGCTGGGGGAATACGGAATGAGCAGTTCTTC.

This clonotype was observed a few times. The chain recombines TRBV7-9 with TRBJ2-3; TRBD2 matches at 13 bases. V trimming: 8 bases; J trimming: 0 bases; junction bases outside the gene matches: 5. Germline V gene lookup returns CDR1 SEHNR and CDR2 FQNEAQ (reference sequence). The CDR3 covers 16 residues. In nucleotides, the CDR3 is TGTGCCAGCTACCCGGGACTAGCGGGGAGCACAGATACGCAGTATTTT. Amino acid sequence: CASYPGLAGSTDTQYF.

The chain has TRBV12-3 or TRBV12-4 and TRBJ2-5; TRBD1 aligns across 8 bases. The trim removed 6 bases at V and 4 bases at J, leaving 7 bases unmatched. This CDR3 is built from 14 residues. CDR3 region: CASSPTGVRETQYF. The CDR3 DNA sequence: TGTGCCAGCAGCCCGACAGGGGTAAGAGAGACCCAGTACTTC.

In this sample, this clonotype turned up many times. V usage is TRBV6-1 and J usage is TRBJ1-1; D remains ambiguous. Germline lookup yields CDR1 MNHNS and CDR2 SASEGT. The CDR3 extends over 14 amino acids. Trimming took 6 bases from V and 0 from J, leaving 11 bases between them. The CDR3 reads CASREQTLNTEAFF. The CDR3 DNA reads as TGTGCCAGCAGAGAACAGACCCTGAACACTGAAGCTTTCTTT.

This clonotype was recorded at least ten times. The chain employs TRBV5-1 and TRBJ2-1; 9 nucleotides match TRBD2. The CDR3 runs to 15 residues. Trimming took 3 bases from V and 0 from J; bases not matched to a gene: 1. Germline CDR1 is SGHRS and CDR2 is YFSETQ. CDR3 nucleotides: TGCGCCAGCAGCTCAGCGGGAGGCTCCTACAATGAGCAGTTCTTC. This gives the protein CASSSAGGSYNEQFF.

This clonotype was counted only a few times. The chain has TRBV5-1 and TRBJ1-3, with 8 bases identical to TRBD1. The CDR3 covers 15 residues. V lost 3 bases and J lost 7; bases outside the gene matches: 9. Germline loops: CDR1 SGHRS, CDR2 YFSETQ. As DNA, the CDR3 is TGCGCCAGCAGCTGGGACAGGCCAGTCTTGAACACCATATATTTT. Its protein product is CASSWDRPVLNTIYF.

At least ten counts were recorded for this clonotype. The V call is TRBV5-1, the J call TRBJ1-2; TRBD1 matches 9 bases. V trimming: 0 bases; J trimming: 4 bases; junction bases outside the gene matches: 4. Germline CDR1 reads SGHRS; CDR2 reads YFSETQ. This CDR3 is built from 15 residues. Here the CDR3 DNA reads TGCGCCAGCAGCTTGGAGGGACAGGGAACCTATGGCTACACCTTC. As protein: CASSLEGQGTYGYTF.